Each of the 8 T cell receptor beta chains below was sequenced from the same sample in a study of shared clonotypes between healthy human individuals. The data were produced by immunoSEQ multiplex PCR, yet TCRdb's version contains in-frame clones alone and is incomplete. This table holds roughly 550,000 clones, nearly 97% found once. Positively selected for CCR7, the CD45RO-negative cells used as naive CD8 cells excluded terminally differentiated effector memory CD45RA+ cells. Sequenced input: naive CD8+ T cells sorted from blood. The source is a woman in her 30s in good health.

The chain uses TRBV7-2 and TRBJ2-7, with unresolved D. This CDR3 spans 17 amino acids. Trimming took off 3 bases at V and 4 bases at J, with 22 bases between the two ends. The V gene's germline CDR1 is SGHTA and CDR2 FQGNSA. In DNA form, the CDR3 reads TGTGCCAGCAGCTTTGGCAGACCAACCCCACTGGGGTACGAGCAGTACTTC. This encodes CASSFGRPTPLGYEQYF.

The CDR3 region has the DNA TGTGCCAGCAGCTTGGACAGGGGTGAAAAACTGTTTTTT. Its protein product is CASSLDRGEKLFF. The chain is built from TRBV5-4 and TRBJ1-4, with TRBD1 identical over 7 bases. Unmatched junction bases numbered 0, after V lost 0 bases and J lost 7 bases. The CDR3 is 13 residues long. Germline CDR1 reads SGHNT; CDR2 reads YYREEE (reference sequence).

The chain combines TRBV21-1 with TRBJ1-2. TRBV21-1 is noted as a pseudogene. The CDR3 runs 13 residues. CDR3 DNA: TGTGCCAGCAGCAAAAGGATCCCTAATGGCTACACCTTC. This translates into CASSKRIPNGYTF.

The rearrangement joins TRBV7-9 to TRBJ2-5; D perhaps matches TRBD2 (7 bases). CDR1 is SEHNR and CDR2 is FQNEAQ in the germline V gene (reference sequence). V shed 5 bases and J shed 11 bases, with 15 bases lying between them. This CDR3 contains 12 residues. CDR3 in amino acids: CASSATRGAQYF. The CDR3 DNA reads as TGTGCCAGCAGCGCGACCCGGGGGGCTCAGTACTTC. The entire variable domain, with the rest obtained from reference TRBV7-9 and TRBJ2-5, is as follows: DTGVSQNPRHKITKRGQNVTFRCDPISEHNRLYWYRQTLGQGPEFLTYFQNEAQLEKSRLLSDRFSAERPKGSFSTLEIQRTEQGDSAMYLCASSATRGAQYFGPGTRLLVL.

V gene TRBV4-1 combines with J gene TRBJ2-2; TRBD2 is a possible D gene (6 bases). Germline CDR1 MGHRA, CDR2 YSYEKL. V was clipped by 0 bases and J by 3 bases, with 17 bases between them. The CDR3 has 18 amino acids. The CDR3 bases are TGCGCCAGCAGCCAAGAGCGGTTGGCGGGATATTACACCGGGGAGCTGTTTTTT. Protein sequence: CASSQERLAGYYTGELFF.

This clone was recorded once. V gene TRBV10-1 combines with J gene TRBJ1-5, with a weak D call TRBD1 (5 bases). The germline CDR1 and CDR2 sequences are WNHNN and SYGVQD (reference sequence). With 4 bases removed from V and 3 bases from J, the gap between germline ends came to 13 bases. CDR3 size: 15 residues. The CDR3 DNA reads as TGCGCCAGCAGTGCCTGTAGGGGTTTCAATCAGCCCCAGCATTTT. This encodes CASSACRGFNQPQHF.

The chain uses TRBV19 and TRBJ2-2; D gene uncertain. Germline V gene lookup returns CDR1 LNHDA and CDR2 SQIVND (reference sequence). The CDR3 covers 15 residues. V lost 6 bases to trimming and J lost 2 bases, with 13 bases between them. DNA of the CDR3: TGTGCCAGTAGCCAAGTTACAGCTAACACCGGGGAGCTGTTTTTT. Its translation is CASSQVTANTGELFF.

This clone was counted once. V gene TRBV15 combines with J gene TRBJ2-1; D gene uncertain. Between the trimmed V and J ends, which lost 3 bases and 12 bases, there was a span of 12 bases. Germline V gene sequence: CDR1 LNHNV, CDR2 YYDKDF (reference sequence). The CDR3 spans 12 residues. CDR3 DNA sequence: TGTGCCACCAGCAGCGTAGCCCTCGGGCAGTTCTTC. Amino acid sequence: CATSSVALGQFF.